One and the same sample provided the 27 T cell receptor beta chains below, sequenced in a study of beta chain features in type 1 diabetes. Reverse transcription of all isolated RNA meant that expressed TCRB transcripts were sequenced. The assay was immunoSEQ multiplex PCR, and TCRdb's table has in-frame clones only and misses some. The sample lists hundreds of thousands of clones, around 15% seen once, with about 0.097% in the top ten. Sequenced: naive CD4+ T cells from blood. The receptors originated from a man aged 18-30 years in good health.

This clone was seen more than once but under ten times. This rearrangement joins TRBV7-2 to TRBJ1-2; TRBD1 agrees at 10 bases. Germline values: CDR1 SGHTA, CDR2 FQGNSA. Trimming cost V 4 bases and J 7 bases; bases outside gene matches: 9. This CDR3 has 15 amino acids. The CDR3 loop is CASSWRDRGVSGYTF. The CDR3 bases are TGTGCCAGCAGCTGGAGGGACAGGGGAGTAAGTGGCTACACCTTC.

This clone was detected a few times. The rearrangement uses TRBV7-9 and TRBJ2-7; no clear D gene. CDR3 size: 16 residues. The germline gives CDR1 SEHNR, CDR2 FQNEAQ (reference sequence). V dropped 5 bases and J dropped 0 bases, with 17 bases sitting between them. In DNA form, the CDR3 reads TGTGCCAGCAGCCACCTGACAAGGTCAGCCTCCTACGAGCAGTACTTC. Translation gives CASSHLTRSASYEQYF.

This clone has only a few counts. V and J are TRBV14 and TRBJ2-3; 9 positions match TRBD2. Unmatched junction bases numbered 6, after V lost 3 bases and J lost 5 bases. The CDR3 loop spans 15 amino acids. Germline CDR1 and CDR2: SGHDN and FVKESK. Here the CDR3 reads CASSQLAGMGDTQYF. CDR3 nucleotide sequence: TGTGCCAGCAGCCAGCTAGCGGGAATGGGAGATACGCAGTATTTT.

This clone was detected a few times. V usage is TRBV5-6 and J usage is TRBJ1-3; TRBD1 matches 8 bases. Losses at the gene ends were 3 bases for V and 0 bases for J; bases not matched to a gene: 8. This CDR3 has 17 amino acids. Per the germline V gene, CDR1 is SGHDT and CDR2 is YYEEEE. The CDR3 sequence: CASSYRQGRSSGNTIYF. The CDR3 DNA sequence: TGTGCCAGCAGCTATCGACAGGGGAGGAGCTCTGGAAACACCATATATTTT.

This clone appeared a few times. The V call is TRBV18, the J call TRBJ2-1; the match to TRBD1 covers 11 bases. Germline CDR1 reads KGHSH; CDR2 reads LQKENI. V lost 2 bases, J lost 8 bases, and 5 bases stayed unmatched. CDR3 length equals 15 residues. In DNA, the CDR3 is TGTGCCAGCTCACCAGGGACAGGGGGTATCCATGAGCAGTTCTTC. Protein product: CASSPGTGGIHEQFF.

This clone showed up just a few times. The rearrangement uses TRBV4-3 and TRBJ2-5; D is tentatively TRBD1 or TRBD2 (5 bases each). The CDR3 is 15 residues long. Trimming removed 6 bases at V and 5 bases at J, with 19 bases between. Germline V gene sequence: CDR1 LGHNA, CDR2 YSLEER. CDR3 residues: CASSRGTVKEETQYF. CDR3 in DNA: TGCGCCAGCAGTCGTGGGACGGTAAAGGAGGAGACCCAGTACTTC.

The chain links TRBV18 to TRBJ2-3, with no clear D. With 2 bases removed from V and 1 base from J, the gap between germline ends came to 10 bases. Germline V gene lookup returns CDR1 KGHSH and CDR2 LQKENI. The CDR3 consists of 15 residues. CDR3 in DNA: TGTGCCAGCTCACCATTAACACATCGCACAGATACGCAGTATTTT. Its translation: CASSPLTHRTDTQYF.

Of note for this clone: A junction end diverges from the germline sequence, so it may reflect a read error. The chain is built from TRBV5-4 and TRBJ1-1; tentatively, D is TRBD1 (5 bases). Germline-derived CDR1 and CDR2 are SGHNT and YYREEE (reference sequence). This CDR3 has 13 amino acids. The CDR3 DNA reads TGTGCCAGCAACTTGGGGCAGTTCACTGAAGCTTTCTTT. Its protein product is CASNLGQFTEAFF. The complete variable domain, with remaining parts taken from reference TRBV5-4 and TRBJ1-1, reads ETGVTQSPTHLIKTRGQQVTLRCSSQSGHNTVSWYQQALGQGPQFIFQYYREEENGRGNFPPRFSGLQFPNYSSELNVNALELDDSALYLCASNLGQFTEAFFGQGTRLTVV.

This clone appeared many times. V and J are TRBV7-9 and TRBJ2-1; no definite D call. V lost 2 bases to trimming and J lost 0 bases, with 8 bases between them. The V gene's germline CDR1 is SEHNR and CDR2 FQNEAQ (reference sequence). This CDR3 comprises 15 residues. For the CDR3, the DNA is TGTGCCAGCAGCTTATTGCCAAACTCCTACAATGAGCAGTTCTTC. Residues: CASSLLPNSYNEQFF.

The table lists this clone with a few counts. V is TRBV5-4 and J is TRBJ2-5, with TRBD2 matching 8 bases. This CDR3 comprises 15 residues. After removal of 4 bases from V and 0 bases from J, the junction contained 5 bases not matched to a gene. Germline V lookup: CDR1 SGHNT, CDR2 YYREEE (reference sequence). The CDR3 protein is CASSRSAGDQETQYF. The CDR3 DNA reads TGTGCCAGCAGCCGGTCAGCGGGGGACCAAGAGACCCAGTACTTC.

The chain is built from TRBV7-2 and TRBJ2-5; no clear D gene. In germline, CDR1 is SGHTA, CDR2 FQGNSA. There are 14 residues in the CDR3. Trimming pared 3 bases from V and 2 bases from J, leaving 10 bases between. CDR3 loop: CASSFGGEQETQYF. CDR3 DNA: TGTGCCAGCAGCTTTGGCGGTGAGCAAGAGACCCAGTACTTC.

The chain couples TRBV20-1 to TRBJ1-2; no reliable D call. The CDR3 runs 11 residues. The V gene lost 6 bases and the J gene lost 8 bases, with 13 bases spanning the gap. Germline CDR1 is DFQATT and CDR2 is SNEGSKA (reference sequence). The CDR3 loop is CSAGREPGYTF. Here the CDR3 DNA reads TGCAGTGCAGGCCGGGAGCCGGGCTACACCTTC.

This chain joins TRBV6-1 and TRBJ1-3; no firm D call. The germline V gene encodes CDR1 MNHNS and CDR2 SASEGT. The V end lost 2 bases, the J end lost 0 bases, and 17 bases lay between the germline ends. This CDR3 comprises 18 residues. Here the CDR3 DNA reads TGTGCCAGCAGTGAAATGGGCGGCAGTTTATCCTCTGGAAACACCATATATTTT. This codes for CASSEMGGSLSSGNTIYF.

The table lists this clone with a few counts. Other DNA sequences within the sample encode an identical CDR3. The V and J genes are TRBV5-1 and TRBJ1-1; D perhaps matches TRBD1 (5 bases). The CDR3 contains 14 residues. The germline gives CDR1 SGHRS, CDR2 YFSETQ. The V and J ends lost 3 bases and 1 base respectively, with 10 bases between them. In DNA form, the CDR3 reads TGCGCCAGCAGCTCTGGGACGGGGAACACTGAAGCTTTCTTT. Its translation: CASSSGTGNTEAFF.

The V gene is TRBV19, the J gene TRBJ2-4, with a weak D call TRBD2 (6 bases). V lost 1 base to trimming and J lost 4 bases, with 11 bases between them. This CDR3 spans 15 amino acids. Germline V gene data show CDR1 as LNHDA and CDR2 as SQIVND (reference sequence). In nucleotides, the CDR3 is TGTGCCAGTAGTATAGGGAGAGGAGGGAAAAACATTCAGTACTTC. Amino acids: CASSIGRGGKNIQYF. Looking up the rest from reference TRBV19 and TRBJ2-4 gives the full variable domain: DGGITQSPKYLFRKEGQNVTLSCEQNLNHDAMYWYRQDPGQGLRLIYYSQIVNDFQKGDIAEGYSVSREKKESFPLTVTSAQKNPTAFYLCASSIGRGGKNIQYFGAGTRLSVL.

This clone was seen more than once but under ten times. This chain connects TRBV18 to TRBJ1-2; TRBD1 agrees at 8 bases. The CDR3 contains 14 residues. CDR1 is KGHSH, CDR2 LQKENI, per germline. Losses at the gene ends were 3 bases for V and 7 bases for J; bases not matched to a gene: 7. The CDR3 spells CASSPLDRDLGYTF. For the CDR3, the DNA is TGTGCCAGCTCACCCCTGGACAGGGACCTTGGCTACACCTTC.

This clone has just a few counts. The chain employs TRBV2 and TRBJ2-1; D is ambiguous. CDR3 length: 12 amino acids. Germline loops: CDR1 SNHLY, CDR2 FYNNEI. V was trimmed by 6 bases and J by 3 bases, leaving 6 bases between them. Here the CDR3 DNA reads TGTGCCAGCAGGCAAGACTACAATGAGCAGTTCTTC. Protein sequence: CASRQDYNEQFF.

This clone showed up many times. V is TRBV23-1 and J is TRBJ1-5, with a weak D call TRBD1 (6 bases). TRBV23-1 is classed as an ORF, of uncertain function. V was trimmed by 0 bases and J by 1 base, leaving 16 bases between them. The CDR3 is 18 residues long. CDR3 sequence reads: CASSQSSVTGWSNQPQHF. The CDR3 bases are TGCGCCAGCAGTCAATCGTCGGTAACAGGGTGGAGCAATCAGCCCCAGCATTTT.

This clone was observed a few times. CDR3 loop: CASSPGGGMRNSPLHF. The CDR3, as DNA: TGTGCCAGCAGTCCCGGAGGGGGTATGAGGAATTCACCCCTCCACTTT. The chain carries TRBV28 and TRBJ1-6, with D perhaps TRBD1 (6 bases). The CDR3 runs to 16 residues. V lost 5 bases and J 7 bases, leaving 18 bases between the germline ends. CDR1 and CDR2 (germline): MDHEN, SYDVKM.

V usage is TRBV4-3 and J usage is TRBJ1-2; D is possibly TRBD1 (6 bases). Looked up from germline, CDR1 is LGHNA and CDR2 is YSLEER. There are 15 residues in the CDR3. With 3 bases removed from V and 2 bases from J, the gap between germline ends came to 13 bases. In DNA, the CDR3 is TGCGCCAGCAGCCAGGCCCCACAGGGCAACTATGGCTACACCTTC. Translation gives CASSQAPQGNYGYTF.

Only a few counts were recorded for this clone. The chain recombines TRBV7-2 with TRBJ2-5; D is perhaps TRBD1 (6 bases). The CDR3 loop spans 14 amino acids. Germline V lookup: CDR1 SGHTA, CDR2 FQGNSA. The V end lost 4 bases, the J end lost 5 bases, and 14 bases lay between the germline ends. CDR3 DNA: TGTGCCAGCAGCTCGATACAGGGCACGGAGACCCAGTACTTC. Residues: CASSSIQGTETQYF.

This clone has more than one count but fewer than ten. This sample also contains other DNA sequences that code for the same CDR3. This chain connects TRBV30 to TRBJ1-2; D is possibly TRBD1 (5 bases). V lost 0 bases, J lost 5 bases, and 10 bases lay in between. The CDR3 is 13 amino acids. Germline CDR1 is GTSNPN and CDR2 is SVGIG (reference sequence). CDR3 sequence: CAWSVTPGYGYTF. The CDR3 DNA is TGTGCCTGGAGTGTAACACCAGGGTATGGCTACACCTTC.

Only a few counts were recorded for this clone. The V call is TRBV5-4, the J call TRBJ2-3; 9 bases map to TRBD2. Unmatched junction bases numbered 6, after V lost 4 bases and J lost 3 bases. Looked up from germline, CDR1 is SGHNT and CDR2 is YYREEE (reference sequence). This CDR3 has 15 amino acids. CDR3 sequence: CASSRAAGGTDTQYF. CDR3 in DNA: TGTGCCAGCAGCCGCGCGGCGGGGGGGACAGATACGCAGTATTTT.

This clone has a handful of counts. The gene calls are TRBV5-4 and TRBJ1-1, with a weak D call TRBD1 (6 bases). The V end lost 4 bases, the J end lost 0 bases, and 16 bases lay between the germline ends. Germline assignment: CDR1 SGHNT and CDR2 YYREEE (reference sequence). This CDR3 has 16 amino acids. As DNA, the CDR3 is TGTGCCAGCAGCCCGGACCTCCAGGGGTTGAACACTGAAGCTTTCTTT. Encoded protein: CASSPDLQGLNTEAFF.

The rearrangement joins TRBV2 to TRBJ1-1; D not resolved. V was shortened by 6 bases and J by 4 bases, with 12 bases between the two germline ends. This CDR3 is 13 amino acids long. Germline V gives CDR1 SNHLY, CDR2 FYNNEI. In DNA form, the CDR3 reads TGTGCCAGCAGATCTGGGGAAGCCACTGAAGCTTTCTTT. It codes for CASRSGEATEAFF.

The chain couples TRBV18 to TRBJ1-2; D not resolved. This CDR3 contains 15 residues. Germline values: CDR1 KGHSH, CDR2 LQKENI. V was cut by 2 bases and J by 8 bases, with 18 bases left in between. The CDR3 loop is CASSPFGGPIVGYTF. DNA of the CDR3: TGTGCCAGCTCACCATTCGGCGGACCGATTGTCGGCTACACCTTC.

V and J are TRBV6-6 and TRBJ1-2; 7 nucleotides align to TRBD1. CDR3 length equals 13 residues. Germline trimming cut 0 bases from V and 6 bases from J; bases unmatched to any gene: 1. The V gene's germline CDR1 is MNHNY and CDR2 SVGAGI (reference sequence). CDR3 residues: CASSYSQGNGYTF. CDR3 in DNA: TGTGCCAGCAGTTACTCACAGGGGAATGGCTACACCTTC.